This TCR beta chain was identified in a study of blood T cell repertoires in COVID-19. The wider study: From the United States, Italy and Spain came samples of acute and convalescent COVID-19. The analysed material was cDNA or gDNA that came from T cells, B-cell-depleted T cells, or PBMCs.

The CDR3 spans 15 residues. Germline V gene sequence: CDR1 MNHNS, CDR2 SASEGT. Trimming took 0 bases from V and 10 from J; bases not matched to a gene: 4. As handled by the study authors: From reference gene primer amplification, estimates of nucleated cell counts were derived. TCRdb's copy holds only in-frame clones and misses some; the assay was immunoSEQ multiplex PCR. From that table come the V and J calls and clone size; the DNA was used to work out D and trimming. The data show 150,000 or so clones, approximately 92% seen once. This clone has just one count. The clonotype was recovered from a middle-aged woman with acute or convalescent COVID-19. The J gene is TRBJ1-6, the V gene TRBV6-1, with 9 bases fitting TRBD1. Sequencing was performed on peripheral blood. Written as DNA, the CDR3 is TGTGCCAGCAGTGAAGCATACAGGGGGCCCTCACCCCTCCACTTT. This gives the protein CASSEAYRGPSPLHF.